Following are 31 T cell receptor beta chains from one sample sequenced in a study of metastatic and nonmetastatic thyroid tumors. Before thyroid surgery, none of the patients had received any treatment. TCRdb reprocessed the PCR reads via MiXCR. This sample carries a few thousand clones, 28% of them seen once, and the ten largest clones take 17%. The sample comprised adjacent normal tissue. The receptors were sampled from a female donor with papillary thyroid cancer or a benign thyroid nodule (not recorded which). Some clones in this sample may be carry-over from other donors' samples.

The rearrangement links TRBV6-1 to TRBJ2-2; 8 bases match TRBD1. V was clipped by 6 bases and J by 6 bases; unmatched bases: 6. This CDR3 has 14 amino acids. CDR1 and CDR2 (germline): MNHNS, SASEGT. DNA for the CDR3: TGTGCCAGCAGCCATTACAGGGGGTCCGGGGAGCTGTTTTTT. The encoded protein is CASSHYRGSGELFF.

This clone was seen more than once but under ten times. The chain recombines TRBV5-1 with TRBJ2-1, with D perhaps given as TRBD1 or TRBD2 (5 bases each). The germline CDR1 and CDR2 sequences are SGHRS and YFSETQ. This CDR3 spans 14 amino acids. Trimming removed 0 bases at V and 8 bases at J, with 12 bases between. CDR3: CASSLVGPGDEQFF. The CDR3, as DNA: TGCGCCAGCAGCTTGGTGGGACCAGGTGATGAGCAGTTCTTC.

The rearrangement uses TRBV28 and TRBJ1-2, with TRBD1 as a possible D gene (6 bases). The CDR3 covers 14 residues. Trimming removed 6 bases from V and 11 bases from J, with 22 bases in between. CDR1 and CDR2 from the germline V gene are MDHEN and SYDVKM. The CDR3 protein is CASSQTSSDRRYTF. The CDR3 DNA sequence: TGTGCCAGCAGCCAGACATCATCAGACAGGCGGTACACCTTC.

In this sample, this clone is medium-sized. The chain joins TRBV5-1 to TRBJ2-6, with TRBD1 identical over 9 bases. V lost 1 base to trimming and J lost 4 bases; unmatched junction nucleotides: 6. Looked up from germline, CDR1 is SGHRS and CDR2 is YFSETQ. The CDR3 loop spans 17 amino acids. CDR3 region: CASSLPRTGAGANVLTF. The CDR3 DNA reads TGCGCCAGCAGCTTGCCCCGGACAGGGGCCGGGGCCAACGTCCTGACTTTC.

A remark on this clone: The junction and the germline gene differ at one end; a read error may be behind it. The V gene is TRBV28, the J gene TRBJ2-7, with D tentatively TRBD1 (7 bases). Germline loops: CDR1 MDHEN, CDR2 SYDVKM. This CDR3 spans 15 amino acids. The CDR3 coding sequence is TGTGCAAGCACACCATGTGGCAGGGGGGCCTACGAGCAGTACTTC. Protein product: CASTPCGRGAYEQYF.

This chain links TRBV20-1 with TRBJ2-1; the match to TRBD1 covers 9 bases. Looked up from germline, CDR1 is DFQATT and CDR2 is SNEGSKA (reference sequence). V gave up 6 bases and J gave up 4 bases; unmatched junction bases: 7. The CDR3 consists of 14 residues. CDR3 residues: CSAPSGTGYNEQFF. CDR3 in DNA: TGCAGTGCCCCCAGCGGGACAGGGTACAATGAGCAGTTCTTC.

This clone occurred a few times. The DNA for the CDR3 is TGTGCCAGCAGTCCTCTTAGGGGGGACACCAATGAGCAGTTCTTC. This codes for CASSPLRGDTNEQFF. The chain is built from TRBV6-2 or TRBV6-3 and TRBJ2-1; D may correspond to TRBD1 or TRBD2 (6 bases each). V gave up 5 bases and J gave up 6 bases, with 17 bases separating them. The CDR3 totals 15 residues. Germline V lookup: CDR1 MNHEY, CDR2 SVGEGT.

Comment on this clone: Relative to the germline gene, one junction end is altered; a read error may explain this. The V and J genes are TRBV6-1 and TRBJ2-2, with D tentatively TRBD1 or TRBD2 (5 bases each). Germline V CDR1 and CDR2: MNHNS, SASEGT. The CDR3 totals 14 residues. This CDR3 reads CSSNRDPNTGELFF. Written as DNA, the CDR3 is TGTTCCAGCAACCGGGACCCAAACACCGGGGAGCTGTTTTTT.

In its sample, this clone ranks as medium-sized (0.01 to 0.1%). The CDR3 nucleotides read TGCGCCAGCAGCCTGGCGGGACCACGAGGCGGGGAGCTGTTTTTT. It is translated as CASSLAGPRGGELFF. The gene calls are TRBV10-1 and TRBJ2-2; TRBD2 might be the D (6 bases). The ends were cut back, 6 bases at V and 7 bases at J, with 18 bases in the middle. This CDR3 contains 15 residues. Germline CDR1 reads WNHNN; CDR2 reads SYGVQD (reference sequence).

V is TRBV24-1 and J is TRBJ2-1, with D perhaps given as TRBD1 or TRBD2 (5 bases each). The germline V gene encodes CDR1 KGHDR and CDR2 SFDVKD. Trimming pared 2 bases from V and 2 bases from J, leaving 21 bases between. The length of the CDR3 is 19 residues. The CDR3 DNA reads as TGTGCCACCAGTGATTGGGGACCAGCGGCGTCTGGAACCTACAATGAGCAGTTCTTC. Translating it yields CATSDWGPAASGTYNEQFF.

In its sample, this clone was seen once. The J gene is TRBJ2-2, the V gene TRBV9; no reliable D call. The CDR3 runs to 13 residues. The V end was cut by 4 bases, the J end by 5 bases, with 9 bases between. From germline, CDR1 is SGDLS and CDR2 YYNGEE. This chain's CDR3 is CASSLDLTGELFF. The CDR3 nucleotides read TGTGCCAGCAGCCTAGACCTGACCGGGGAGCTGTTTTTT.

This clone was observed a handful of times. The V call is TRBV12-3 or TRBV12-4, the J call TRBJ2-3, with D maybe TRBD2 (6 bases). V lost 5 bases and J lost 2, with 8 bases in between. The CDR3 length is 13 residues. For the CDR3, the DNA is TGTGCCAGCAGTGAACTAGCCACAGATACGCAGTATTTT. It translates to CASSELATDTQYF.

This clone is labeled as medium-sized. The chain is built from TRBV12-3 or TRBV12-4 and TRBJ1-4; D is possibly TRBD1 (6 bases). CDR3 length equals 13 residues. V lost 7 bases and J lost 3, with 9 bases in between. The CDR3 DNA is TGTGCCAGCAATGACAGGCCTAATGAAAAACTGTTTTTT. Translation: CASNDRPNEKLFF.

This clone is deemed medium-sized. The DNA for the CDR3 is TGTGCCAGCAGCTTAGGACTAGCGGGAGAAGACAATGAGCAGTTCTTC. The encoded protein is CASSLGLAGEDNEQFF. J is TRBJ2-1 and V is TRBV11-2, with 12 bases that match TRBD2. Per the germline V gene, CDR1 is SGHAT and CDR2 is FQNNGV. Losses at the gene ends were 1 base for V and 5 bases for J; bases not matched to a gene: 3. This CDR3 spans 16 amino acids.

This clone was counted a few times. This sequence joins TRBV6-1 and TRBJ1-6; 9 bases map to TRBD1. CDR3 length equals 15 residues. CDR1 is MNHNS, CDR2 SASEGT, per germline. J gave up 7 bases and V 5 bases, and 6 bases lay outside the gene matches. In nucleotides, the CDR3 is TGTGCCAGCAGTATGGGGACAGGGAGGAATTCACCCCTCCACTTT. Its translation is CASSMGTGRNSPLHF.

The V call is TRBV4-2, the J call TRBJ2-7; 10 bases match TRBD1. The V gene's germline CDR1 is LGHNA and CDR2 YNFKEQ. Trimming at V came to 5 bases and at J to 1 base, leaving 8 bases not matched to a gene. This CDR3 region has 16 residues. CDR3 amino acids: CASSYSGTGESYEQYF. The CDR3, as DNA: TGTGCCAGCAGCTATTCCGGGACAGGGGAATCCTACGAGCAGTACTTC.

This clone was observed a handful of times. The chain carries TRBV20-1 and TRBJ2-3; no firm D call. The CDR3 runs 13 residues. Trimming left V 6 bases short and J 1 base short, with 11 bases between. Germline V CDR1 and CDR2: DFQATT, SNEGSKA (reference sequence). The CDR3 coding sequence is TGCAGTGCCAGACAAGATGGCACAGATACGCAGTATTTT. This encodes CSARQDGTDTQYF.

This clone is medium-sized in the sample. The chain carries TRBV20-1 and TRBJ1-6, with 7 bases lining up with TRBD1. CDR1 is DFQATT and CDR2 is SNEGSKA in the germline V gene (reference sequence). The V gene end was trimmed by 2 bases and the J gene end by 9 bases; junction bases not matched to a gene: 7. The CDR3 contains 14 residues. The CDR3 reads CSARRGPTSSPLHF. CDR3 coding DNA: TGCAGTGCTAGAAGGGGGCCAACAAGTTCACCCCTCCACTTT.

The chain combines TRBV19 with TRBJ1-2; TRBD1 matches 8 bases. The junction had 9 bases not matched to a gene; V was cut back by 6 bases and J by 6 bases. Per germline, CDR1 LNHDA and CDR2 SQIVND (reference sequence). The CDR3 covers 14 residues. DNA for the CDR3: TGTGCCAGTAGCGTGCAGGGGGCGTTTAATGGCTACACCTTC. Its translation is CASSVQGAFNGYTF.

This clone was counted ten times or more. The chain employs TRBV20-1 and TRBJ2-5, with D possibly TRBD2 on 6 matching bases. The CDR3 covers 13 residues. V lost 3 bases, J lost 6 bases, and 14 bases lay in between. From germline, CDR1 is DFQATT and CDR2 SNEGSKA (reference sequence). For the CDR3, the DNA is TGCAGTGCTAGTTCGCGGCTAGCGAAGACCCAGTACTTC. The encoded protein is CSASSRLAKTQYF.

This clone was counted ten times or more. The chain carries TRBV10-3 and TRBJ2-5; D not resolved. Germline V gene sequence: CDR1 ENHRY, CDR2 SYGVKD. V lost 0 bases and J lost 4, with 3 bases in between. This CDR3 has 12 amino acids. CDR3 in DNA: TGTGCCATCAGTGAGTCAGGAGAGACCCAGTACTTC. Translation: CAISESGETQYF.

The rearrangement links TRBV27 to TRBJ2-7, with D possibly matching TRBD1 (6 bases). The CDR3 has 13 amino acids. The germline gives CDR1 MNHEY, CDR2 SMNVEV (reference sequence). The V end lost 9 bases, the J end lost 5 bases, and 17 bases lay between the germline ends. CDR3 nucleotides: TGTGCCAGTAGGCATGTACAGGGAGACGAGCAGTACTTC. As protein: CASRHVQGDEQYF.

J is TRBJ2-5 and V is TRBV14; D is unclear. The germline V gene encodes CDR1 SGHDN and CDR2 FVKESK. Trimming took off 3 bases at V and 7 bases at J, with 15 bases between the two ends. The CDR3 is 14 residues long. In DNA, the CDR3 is TGTGCCAGCAGCCATTACGGTTCCCGCGGGACCCAGTACTTC. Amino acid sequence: CASSHYGSRGTQYF.

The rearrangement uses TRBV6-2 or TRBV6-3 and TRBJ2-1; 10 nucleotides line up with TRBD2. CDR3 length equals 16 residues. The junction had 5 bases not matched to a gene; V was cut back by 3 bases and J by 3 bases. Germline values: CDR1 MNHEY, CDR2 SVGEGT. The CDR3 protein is CASSYPTSGVYNEQFF. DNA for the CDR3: TGTGCCAGCAGTTATCCCACTAGCGGGGTCTACAATGAGCAGTTCTTC.

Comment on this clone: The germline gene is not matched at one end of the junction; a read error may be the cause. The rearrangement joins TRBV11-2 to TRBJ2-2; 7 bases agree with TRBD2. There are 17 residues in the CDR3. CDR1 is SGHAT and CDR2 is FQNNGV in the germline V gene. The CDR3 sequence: CASSLVREVTNTGELFF. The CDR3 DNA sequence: TGTGCCAGCAGCTTAGTTCGGGAGGTGACGAACACGGGGGAGCTGTTTTTT.

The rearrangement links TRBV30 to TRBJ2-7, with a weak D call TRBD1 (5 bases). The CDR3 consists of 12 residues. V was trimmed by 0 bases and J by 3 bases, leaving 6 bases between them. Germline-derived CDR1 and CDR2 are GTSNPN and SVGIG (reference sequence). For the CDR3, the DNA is TGTGCCTGGAGTGTAAGGGGCTACGAGCAGTACTTC. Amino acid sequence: CAWSVRGYEQYF.

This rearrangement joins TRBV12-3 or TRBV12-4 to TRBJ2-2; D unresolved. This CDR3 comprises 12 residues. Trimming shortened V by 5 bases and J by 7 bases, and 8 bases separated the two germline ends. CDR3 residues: CASSRSSGELFF. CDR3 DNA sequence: TGTGCCAGCAGTCGTAGTAGCGGGGAGCTGTTTTTT.

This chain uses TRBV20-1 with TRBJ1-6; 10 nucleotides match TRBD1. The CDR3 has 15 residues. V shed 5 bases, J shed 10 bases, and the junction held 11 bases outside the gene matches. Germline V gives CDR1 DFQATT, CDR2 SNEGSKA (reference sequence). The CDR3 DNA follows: TGCAGTGCTCCCCCGACAGGGGGCTCTGGGTCACCCCTCCACTTT. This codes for CSAPPTGGSGSPLHF.

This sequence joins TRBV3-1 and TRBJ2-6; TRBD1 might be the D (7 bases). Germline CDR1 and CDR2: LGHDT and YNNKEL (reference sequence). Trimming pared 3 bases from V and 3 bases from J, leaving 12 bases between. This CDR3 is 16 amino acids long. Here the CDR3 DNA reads TGTGCCAGCAGCCAGCAGGGGGGCGGTGGGGCCAACGTCCTGACTTTC. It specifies CASSQQGGGGANVLTF.

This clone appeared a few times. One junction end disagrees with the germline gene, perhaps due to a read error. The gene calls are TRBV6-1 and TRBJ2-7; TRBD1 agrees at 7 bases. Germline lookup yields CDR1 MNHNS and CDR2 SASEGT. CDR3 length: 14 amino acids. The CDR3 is CASGETDRFREQYF. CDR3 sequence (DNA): TGTGCCAGCGGTGAGACGGACAGGTTCCGCGAGCAGTACTTC.

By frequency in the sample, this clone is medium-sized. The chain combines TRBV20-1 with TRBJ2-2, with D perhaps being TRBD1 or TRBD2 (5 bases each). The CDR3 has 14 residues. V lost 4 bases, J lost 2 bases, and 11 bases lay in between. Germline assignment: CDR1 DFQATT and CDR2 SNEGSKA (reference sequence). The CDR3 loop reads CSATGTANTGELFF. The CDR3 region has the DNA TGCAGTGCTACCGGGACGGCTAACACCGGGGAGCTGTTTTTT.